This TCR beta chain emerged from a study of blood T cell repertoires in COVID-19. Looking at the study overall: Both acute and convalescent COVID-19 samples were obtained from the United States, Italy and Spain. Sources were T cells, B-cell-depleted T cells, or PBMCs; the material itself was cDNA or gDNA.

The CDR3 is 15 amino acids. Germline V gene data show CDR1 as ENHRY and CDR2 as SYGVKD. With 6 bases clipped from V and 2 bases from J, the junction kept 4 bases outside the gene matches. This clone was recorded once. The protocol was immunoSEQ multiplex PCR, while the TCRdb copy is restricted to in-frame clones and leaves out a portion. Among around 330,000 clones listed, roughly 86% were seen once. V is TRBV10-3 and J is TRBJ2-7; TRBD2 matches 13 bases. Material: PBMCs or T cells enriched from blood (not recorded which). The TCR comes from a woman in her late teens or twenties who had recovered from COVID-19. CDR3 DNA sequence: TGTGCCATCAGGAAGACTAGCGGGGGGACCTACGAGCAGTACTTC. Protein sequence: CAIRKTSGGTYEQYF.